The rows below give T cell receptor beta chains drawn from one sample of a study of T cell repertoires in cytomegalovirus infection. TCRdb passed the reads through MiXCR, listing each CDR3 protein once. The sample carries hundreds of thousands of distinct CDR3 sequences, approximately 10% recorded once. Specimen: PBMCs. Receptor source: a human donor in good health (CMV status not recorded). Some clones in this sample may be carry-over from other donors' samples. The CDR3 runs from the conserved cysteine through the conserved F or W. A D gene is named only where the DNA matches it firmly. The size of a clone is reported for some rows only, either as once, few or many, or as a class for expanded clones.

j_gene: TRBJ2-2; v_gene: TRBV29-1; abundance: few; d_gene: -; CDR3aa: CSVQGLLDTGELFF; CDR3nt: TGCAGCGTCCAAGGACTACTGGACACCGGGGAGCTGTTTTTT
j_gene: TRBJ2-5; v_gene: TRBV27; abundance: many; d_gene: TRBD1; CDR3aa: CASSNRDRGGRRQETQYF; CDR3nt: TGTGCCAGCAGTAACCGGGACAGGGGAGGTAGAAGACAAGAGACCCAGTACTTC
j_gene: TRBJ1-5; v_gene: TRBV6-1; abundance: many; d_gene: -; CDR3aa: CASSPSPDNQPQHF; CDR3nt: TGTGCCAGCAGCCCGTCTCCCGACAATCAGCCCCAGCATTTT
j_gene: TRBJ2-3; v_gene: TRBV19; abundance: many; d_gene: TRBD1; CDR3aa: CASTPQGATDTQYF; CDR3nt: TGTGCCAGTACCCCACAGGGGGCAACAGATACGCAGTATTTT
j_gene: TRBJ2-5; v_gene: TRBV6-6; abundance: many; d_gene: TRBD2; CDR3aa: CASSYVQGLGETQYF; CDR3nt: TGTGCCAGCAGTTACGTTCAGGGACTAGGGGAGACCCAGTACTTC
j_gene: TRBJ2-1; v_gene: TRBV19; abundance: few; d_gene: TRBD2; CDR3aa: CASSIDKLAGVFDSYNEQFF; CDR3nt: TGTGCCAGTAGTATAGATAAACTAGCGGGAGTGTTTGACTCCTACAATGAGCAGTTCTTC
j_gene: TRBJ2-5; v_gene: TRBV5-4; abundance: many; d_gene: TRBD2; CDR3aa: CASSLVPSAGGGGETQYF; CDR3nt: TGTGCCAGCAGCTTGGTTCCGTCAGCGGGGGGCGGGGGAGAGACCCAGTACTTC
j_gene: TRBJ2-6; v_gene: TRBV11-2; abundance: many; d_gene: -; CDR3aa: CASSSRVGVSGANVLTF; CDR3nt: TGTGCCAGCAGCTCCAGGGTGGGGGTATCTGGGGCCAACGTCCTGACTTTC
j_gene: TRBJ2-5; v_gene: TRBV6-6; abundance: many; d_gene: -; CDR3aa: CASRASRDQETQYF; CDR3nt: TGTGCCAGCAGAGCTTCTAGAGACCAAGAGACCCAGTACTTC
j_gene: TRBJ1-2; v_gene: TRBV19; abundance: many; d_gene: -; CDR3aa: CASSKRDGGYTF; CDR3nt: TGTGCCAGTAGTAAGAGGGACGGTGGCTACACCTTC
j_gene: TRBJ1-5; v_gene: TRBV5-6; abundance: few; d_gene: -; CDR3aa: CASSLNANQPQHF; CDR3nt: TGTGCCAGCAGCTTGAACGCGAATCAGCCCCAGCATTTT
j_gene: TRBJ2-3; v_gene: TRBV6-6; abundance: few; d_gene: -; CDR3aa: CASSFRRGATDTQYF; CDR3nt: TGTGCCAGCAGTTTCCGTCGGGGGGCGACAGATACGCAGTATTTT
j_gene: TRBJ2-1; v_gene: TRBV7-2; abundance: many; d_gene: TRBD1; CDR3aa: CASSLDSGGRNEQFF; CDR3nt: TGTGCCAGCAGCTTAGATTCAGGGGGACGTAATGAGCAGTTCTTC
j_gene: TRBJ1-2; v_gene: TRBV15; abundance: -; d_gene: -; CDR3aa: CATSLTGGVPPHYGYTF; CDR3nt: TGTGCCACCAGCCTCACGGGGGGGGTGCCCCCTCACTATGGCTACACCTTC
j_gene: TRBJ1-2; v_gene: TRBV20-1; abundance: many; d_gene: TRBD1; CDR3aa: CSAHWDRDFYGYTF; CDR3nt: TGCAGTGCCCACTGGGACAGGGACTTCTATGGCTACACCTTC
j_gene: TRBJ2-5; v_gene: TRBV5-1; abundance: -; d_gene: -; CDR3aa: CASSPKPGHGRETQYF; CDR3nt: TGCGCCAGCAGCCCAAAGCCGGGACACGGGAGGGAGACCCAGTACTTC
j_gene: TRBJ1-1; v_gene: TRBV12-5; abundance: -; d_gene: -; CDR3aa: CASGFTPSRARENTEAFF; CDR3nt: TGTGCTAGTGGTTTTACCCCCTCAAGGGCGAGGGAGAACACTGAAGCTTTCTTT
j_gene: TRBJ2-5; v_gene: TRBV4-2; abundance: -; d_gene: TRBD2; CDR3aa: CASSHGGRALETQYF; CDR3nt: TGTGCCAGCAGCCACGGGGGGAGGGCCCTAGAGACCCAGTACTTC
j_gene: TRBJ2-3; v_gene: TRBV5-6; abundance: -; d_gene: -; CDR3aa: CASSPGLSLTDTQYF; CDR3nt: TGTGCCAGCAGCCCCGGACTCTCCCTCACAGATACGCAGTATTTT
j_gene: TRBJ2-7; v_gene: TRBV6-7; abundance: many; d_gene: TRBD2; CDR3aa: CASSSRDPGRREASYEQYF; CDR3nt: TGTGCCAGCAGTAGCCGGGACCCCGGTCGGCGGGAGGCTTCCTACGAGCAGTACTTC
j_gene: TRBJ2-5; v_gene: TRBV2; abundance: many; d_gene: -; CDR3aa: CASSDPVNQETQYF; CDR3nt: TGTGCCAGCAGTGATCCGGTAAATCAAGAGACCCAGTACTTC
j_gene: TRBJ2-1; v_gene: TRBV7-9; abundance: many; d_gene: TRBD1; CDR3aa: CASSWNRQGPYPYNEQFF; CDR3nt: TGTGCCAGCAGCTGGAATCGACAGGGGCCATACCCCTACAATGAGCAGTTCTTC
j_gene: TRBJ1-2; v_gene: TRBV7-2; abundance: many; d_gene: TRBD1; CDR3aa: CASSRRQGLDGYTF; CDR3nt: TGTGCCAGCAGCCGTCGACAGGGCCTGGATGGCTACACCTTC
j_gene: TRBJ1-3; v_gene: TRBV18; abundance: few; d_gene: TRBD1; CDR3aa: CASSSSGTASGNTIYF; CDR3nt: TGTGCCAGCTCAAGTTCCGGGACAGCCTCTGGAAACACCATATATTTT
j_gene: TRBJ2-7; v_gene: TRBV10-3; abundance: few; d_gene: TRBD2; CDR3aa: CAARGGTSGGSYEQYF; CDR3nt: TGTGCCGCAAGAGGCGGGACTAGCGGGGGAAGCTACGAGCAGTACTTC
j_gene: TRBJ2-7; v_gene: TRBV6-2/TRBV6-3; abundance: many; d_gene: TRBD2; CDR3aa: CASSYRTSGGGSYEQYF; CDR3nt: TGTGCCAGCAGTTACCGGACTAGCGGGGGGGGCTCCTACGAGCAGTACTTC
j_gene: TRBJ2-7; v_gene: TRBV29-1; abundance: -; d_gene: -; CDR3aa: CSVEGRDSFSYEQYF; CDR3nt: TGCAGCGTTGAAGGGCGGGACAGTTTCTCCTACGAGCAGTACTTC
j_gene: TRBJ2-7; v_gene: TRBV19; abundance: few; d_gene: -; CDR3aa: CASSIGRPTLYEQYF; CDR3nt: TGTGCCAGTAGTATTGGTAGGCCTACACTCTACGAGCAGTACTTC
j_gene: TRBJ1-5; v_gene: TRBV28; abundance: many; d_gene: -; CDR3aa: CASSPTARGGPQHF; CDR3nt: TGTGCCAGCAGCCCGACAGCCCGGGGGGGGCCCCAGCATTTT
j_gene: TRBJ1-5; v_gene: TRBV18; abundance: many; d_gene: TRBD1; CDR3aa: CASSPGRGRQPQHF; CDR3nt: TGTGCCAGCTCACCAGGCAGGGGGCGTCAGCCCCAGCATTTT
j_gene: TRBJ2-7; v_gene: TRBV20-1; abundance: -; d_gene: -; CDR3aa: CSARDNRWLSYEQYF; CDR3nt: TGCAGTGCTAGAGATAACCGGTGGCTCTCCTACGAGCAGTACTTC
j_gene: TRBJ1-2; v_gene: TRBV7-8; abundance: many; d_gene: TRBD1; CDR3aa: CASSFDRARYGYTF; CDR3nt: TGTGCCAGCAGCTTTGACAGGGCCCGCTATGGCTACACCTTC
j_gene: TRBJ2-7; v_gene: TRBV10-3; abundance: many; d_gene: -; CDR3aa: CAISGFGGTDYEQYF; CDR3nt: TGTGCCATCAGTGGTTTTGGGGGGACGGACTACGAGCAGTACTTC
j_gene: TRBJ2-7; v_gene: TRBV6-1; abundance: many; d_gene: -; CDR3aa: CASSQSQTPYEQYF; CDR3nt: TGTGCCAGCAGTCAATCCCAAACACCCTACGAGCAGTACTTC
j_gene: TRBJ2-1; v_gene: TRBV5-1; abundance: many; d_gene: TRBD2; CDR3aa: CASSPSSGRALGGINEQFF; CDR3nt: TGCGCCAGCAGCCCATCTAGCGGGAGGGCCCTCGGGGGCATCAATGAGCAGTTCTTC
j_gene: TRBJ2-5; v_gene: TRBV12-3/TRBV12-4; abundance: many; d_gene: TRBD2; CDR3aa: CASRPGLVGETQYF; CDR3nt: TGTGCCAGCAGACCCGGACTAGTTGGGGAGACCCAGTACTTC
j_gene: TRBJ1-5; v_gene: TRBV6-2/TRBV6-3; abundance: many; d_gene: TRBD1; CDR3aa: CASSFRRGTGRRPQHF; CDR3nt: TGTGCCAGCAGTTTCCGACGGGGGACAGGCCGCCGGCCCCAGCATTTT
j_gene: TRBJ1-1; v_gene: TRBV15; abundance: many; d_gene: -; CDR3aa: CATSREPRVNTEAFF; CDR3nt: TGTGCCACCAGCAGAGAACCGAGGGTGAACACTGAAGCTTTCTTT
j_gene: TRBJ1-6; v_gene: TRBV10-3; abundance: many; d_gene: TRBD1; CDR3aa: CAIRPTGDNSPLHF; CDR3nt: TGTGCCATCAGGCCGACAGGGGATAATTCACCCCTCCACTTT
j_gene: TRBJ2-1; v_gene: TRBV20-1; abundance: many; d_gene: TRBD2; CDR3aa: CSARDSSGRTYNEQFF; CDR3nt: TGCAGTGCTAGAGATTCGAGCGGGAGGACCTACAATGAGCAGTTCTTC
j_gene: TRBJ1-3; v_gene: TRBV4-2; abundance: many; d_gene: -; CDR3aa: CASSQAQDSAGNTIYF; CDR3nt: TGTGCCAGCAGCCAAGCCCAAGACAGTGCTGGAAACACCATATATTTT
j_gene: TRBJ2-5; v_gene: TRBV7-3; abundance: many; d_gene: TRBD1; CDR3aa: CASSRDRGGQETQYF; CDR3nt: TGTGCCAGCAGCCGGGACAGGGGCGGACAAGAGACCCAGTACTTC
j_gene: TRBJ2-7; v_gene: TRBV6-1; abundance: few; d_gene: TRBD1; CDR3aa: CASSGRDRGEYEQYF; CDR3nt: TGTGCCAGCAGTGGAAGGGACAGGGGAGAGTACGAGCAGTACTTC
j_gene: TRBJ1-6; v_gene: TRBV20-1; abundance: -; d_gene: -; CDR3aa: CSARDSTDYNSPLHF; CDR3nt: TGCAGTGCTAGAGATTCGACAGACTATAATTCACCCCTCCACTTT
j_gene: TRBJ2-5; v_gene: TRBV19; abundance: -; d_gene: -; CDR3aa: CASSAVQETQYF; CDR3nt: TGTGCCAGTAGTGCAGTCCAAGAGACCCAGTACTTC
j_gene: TRBJ2-1; v_gene: TRBV5-5; abundance: few; d_gene: -; CDR3aa: CASSLGTTRGFNEQFF; CDR3nt: TGTGCCAGCAGCTTGGGGACCACGCGAGGGTTTAATGAGCAGTTCTTC
j_gene: TRBJ1-5; v_gene: TRBV27; abundance: many; d_gene: -; CDR3aa: CASSFTQNNQPQHF; CDR3nt: TGTGCCAGCAGTTTTACCCAGAATAATCAGCCCCAGCATTTT
j_gene: TRBJ2-7; v_gene: TRBV3-1; abundance: few; d_gene: -; CDR3aa: CASSQGGTEQYF; CDR3nt: TGTGCCAGCAGCCAAGGGGGTACCGAGCAGTACTTC
j_gene: TRBJ2-2; v_gene: TRBV12-3/TRBV12-4; abundance: many; d_gene: -; CDR3aa: CASTTGTPHGELFF; CDR3nt: TGTGCCAGCACTACCGGGACCCCACACGGGGAGCTGTTTTTT
j_gene: TRBJ2-6; v_gene: TRBV23-1; abundance: many; d_gene: -; CDR3aa: CASSQSTAGAGDPSGANVLTF; CDR3nt: TGCGCCAGCAGTCAATCGACGGCAGGCGCCGGGGACCCCTCTGGGGCCAACGTCCTGACTTTC
j_gene: TRBJ2-3; v_gene: TRBV7-8; abundance: many; d_gene: TRBD2; CDR3aa: CASSFGRTSGSDTQYF; CDR3nt: TGTGCCAGCAGCTTTGGGAGGACTAGCGGCTCAGATACGCAGTATTTT
j_gene: TRBJ2-1; v_gene: TRBV7-2; abundance: many; d_gene: -; CDR3aa: CASSLGLAANEQFF; CDR3nt: TGTGCCAGCAGCTTAGGCCTAGCCGCCAATGAGCAGTTCTTC
j_gene: TRBJ2-2; v_gene: TRBV28; abundance: -; d_gene: -; CDR3aa: CASVGPGQVTGELFF; CDR3nt: TGTGCCAGCGTTGGGCCAGGGCAGGTCACCGGGGAGCTGTTTTTT
j_gene: TRBJ2-1; v_gene: TRBV10-3; abundance: -; d_gene: -; CDR3aa: CAIRGISGDNEQFF; CDR3nt: TGTGCCATCAGGGGGATTTCAGGCGACAATGAGCAGTTCTTC